A single TCR beta chain is shown here with its context. CDR3 length: 14 residues. The germline V and J ends were trimmed by 0 bases and 5 bases, with 12 bases remaining between them. The germline CDR1 and CDR2 sequences are SGHRS and YFSETQ. From RNA transcripts, TCR beta CDR3 regions were amplified. The HTBI primer set was used in a first-round RT-PCR of the TCR CDR3. TCRdb recomputed calls from the multiplex PCR reads with MiXCR, one row per CDR3 protein. The data hold 500,000 to 800,000 distinct CDR3 sequences, with about 45% observed a single time. The source of the sample is a study of T cells in Graves' hyperthyroidism and ophthalmopathy.

What was sequenced was peripheral blood or thyroid tissue (not recorded which). The sequence was collected from an adult man with Graves' disease, either hyperthyroidism or ophthalmopathy (not recorded which). The chain has TRBV5-1 and TRBJ2-7, with D perhaps matching TRBD1 (5 bases). CDR3: CASSLAIWGDEQYF. The CDR3 nucleotides read TGCGCCAGCAGCTTGGCCATCTGGGGCGACGAGCAGTACTTC.